What follows describes a single TCR beta chain. The antigen is not known. The data belong to a study of breast tumors, draining lymph nodes, adjacent tissues. Study conclusions and caveats: Compared with basal-like, luminal-like tumors shared significantly more repertoire with nontumor tissue. Tumors had less TCR diversity than lymph nodes, more than nontumor tissue. The data were judged consistent with most tumor T cells coming from lymph node and expanding in tumor.

TCRdb called the multiplex PCR reads again in MiXCR, with one record for every CDR3 protein. Of approximately 52,000 distinct CDR3 sequences listed, under 55% are singletons. Germline CDR1 reads SGHDN; CDR2 reads FVKESK. This CDR3 is built from 16 residues. After removal of 1 base from V and 8 bases from J, the junction contained 8 bases not matched to a gene. The origin of this receptor is a female donor with breast cancer. Some clones in this sample may be carry-over from other donors' samples. This chain connects TRBV14 to TRBJ1-6; 7 bases agree with TRBD1. Material for sequencing was breast tumor tissue. CDR3 sequence: CASSQGNPRGDSPLHF. The CDR3 nucleotides read TGTGCCAGCAGCCAAGGAAATCCCAGGGGGGATTCACCCCTCCACTTT.